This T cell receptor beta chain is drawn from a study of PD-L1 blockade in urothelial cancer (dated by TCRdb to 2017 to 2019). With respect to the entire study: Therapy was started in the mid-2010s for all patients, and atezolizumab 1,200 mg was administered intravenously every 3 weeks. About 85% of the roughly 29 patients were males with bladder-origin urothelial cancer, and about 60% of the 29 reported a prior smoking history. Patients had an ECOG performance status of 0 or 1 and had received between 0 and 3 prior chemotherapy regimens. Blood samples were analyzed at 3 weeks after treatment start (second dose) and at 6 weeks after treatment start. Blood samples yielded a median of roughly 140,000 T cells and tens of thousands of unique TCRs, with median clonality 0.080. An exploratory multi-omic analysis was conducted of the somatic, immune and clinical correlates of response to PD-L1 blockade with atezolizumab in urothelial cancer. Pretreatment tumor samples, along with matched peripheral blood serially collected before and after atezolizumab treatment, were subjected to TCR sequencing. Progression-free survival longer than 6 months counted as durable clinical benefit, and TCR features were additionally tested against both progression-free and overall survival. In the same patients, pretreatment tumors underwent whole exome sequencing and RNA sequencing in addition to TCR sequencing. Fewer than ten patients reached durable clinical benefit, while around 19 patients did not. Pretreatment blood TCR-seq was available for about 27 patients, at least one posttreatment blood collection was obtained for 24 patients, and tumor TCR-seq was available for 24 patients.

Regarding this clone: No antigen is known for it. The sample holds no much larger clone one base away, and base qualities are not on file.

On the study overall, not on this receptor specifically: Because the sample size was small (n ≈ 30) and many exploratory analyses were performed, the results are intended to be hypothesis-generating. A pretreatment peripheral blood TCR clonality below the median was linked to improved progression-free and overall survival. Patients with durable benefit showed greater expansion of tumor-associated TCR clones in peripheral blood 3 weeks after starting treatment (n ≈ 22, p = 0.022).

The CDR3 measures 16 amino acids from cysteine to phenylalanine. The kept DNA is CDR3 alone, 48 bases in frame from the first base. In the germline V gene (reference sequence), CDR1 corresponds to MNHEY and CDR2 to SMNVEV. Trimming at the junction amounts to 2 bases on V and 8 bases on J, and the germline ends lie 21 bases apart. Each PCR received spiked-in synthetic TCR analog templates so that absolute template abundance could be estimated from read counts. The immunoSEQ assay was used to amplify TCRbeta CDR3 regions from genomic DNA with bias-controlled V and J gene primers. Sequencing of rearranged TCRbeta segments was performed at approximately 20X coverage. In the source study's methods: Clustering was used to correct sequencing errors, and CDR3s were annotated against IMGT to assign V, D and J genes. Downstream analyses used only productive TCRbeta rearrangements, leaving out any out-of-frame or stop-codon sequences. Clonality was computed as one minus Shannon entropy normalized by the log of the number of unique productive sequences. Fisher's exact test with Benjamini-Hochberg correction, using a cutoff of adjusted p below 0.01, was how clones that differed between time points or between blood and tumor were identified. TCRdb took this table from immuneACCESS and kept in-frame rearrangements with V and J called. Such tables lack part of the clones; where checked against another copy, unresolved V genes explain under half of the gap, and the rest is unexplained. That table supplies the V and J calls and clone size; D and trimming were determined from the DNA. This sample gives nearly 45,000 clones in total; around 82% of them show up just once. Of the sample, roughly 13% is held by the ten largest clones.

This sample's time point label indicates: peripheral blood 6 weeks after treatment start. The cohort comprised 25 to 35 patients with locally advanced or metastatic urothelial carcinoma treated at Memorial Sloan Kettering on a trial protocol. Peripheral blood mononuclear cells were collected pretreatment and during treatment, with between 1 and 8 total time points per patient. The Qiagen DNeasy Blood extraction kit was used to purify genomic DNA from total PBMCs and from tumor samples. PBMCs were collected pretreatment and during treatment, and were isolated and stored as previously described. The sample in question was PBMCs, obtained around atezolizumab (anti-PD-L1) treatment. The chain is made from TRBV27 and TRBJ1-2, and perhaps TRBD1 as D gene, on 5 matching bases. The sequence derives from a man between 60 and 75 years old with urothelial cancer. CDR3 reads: CASSLSPDTAQDGYTF. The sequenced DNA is TGTGCCAGCAGTTTAAGCCCGGACACAGCCCAAGACGGCTACACCTTC.